A selection of T cell receptor beta chains follows, all from one sample in a study of cytomegalovirus exposure and HLA in healthy donors. The assay was immunoSEQ multiplex PCR, and TCRdb's table has in-frame clones only and misses some. The sample shows about 140,000 clones, approximately 82% of them seen only once. Sequenced input: PBMCs. Receptor source: a man between 18 and 29 years old in good health and CMV-seropositive. Each CDR3 is given with its conserved first and last residue. Fields, in order: V gene, J gene, CDR3 length, clone size, D gene, CDR3 DNA, CDR3 protein. D genes are given only for firm matches. The listing skips clone size in some rows; elsewhere it reads once, few, many or a size class.

v_call: TRBV7-9; j_call: TRBJ1-2; cdr3_length: 18; clone_size: -; d_call: TRBD1; cdr3_nt: TGTGCCAGCAGCCACCTGCACGATCCGGGACAGGGGGCTTATGGCTACACCTTC; cdr3_aa: CASSHLHDPGQGAYGYTF
v_call: TRBV11-2; j_call: TRBJ2-7; cdr3_length: 18; clone_size: -; d_call: TRBD2; cdr3_nt: TGTGCCAGCAGCTTGGAATTACTAGCGGGAGTGGGGTCCTACGAGCAGTACTTC; cdr3_aa: CASSLELLAGVGSYEQYF
v_call: TRBV5-1; j_call: TRBJ2-7; cdr3_length: 16; clone_size: -; d_call: TRBD2; cdr3_nt: TGCGCCAGCAGCTTGGAGGGACTAGCGTTCTCCTACGAGCAGTACTTC; cdr3_aa: CASSLEGLAFSYEQYF
v_call: TRBV7-2; j_call: TRBJ1-1; cdr3_length: 15; clone_size: -; d_call: TRBD1; cdr3_nt: TGTGCCAGCAGCACCGGACAGGGGGCGAGCACTGAAGCTTTCTTT; cdr3_aa: CASSTGQGASTEAFF
v_call: TRBV5-1; j_call: TRBJ1-3; cdr3_length: 13; clone_size: -; d_call: TRBD1; cdr3_nt: TGCGCCAGCAGCTTGACAGGGGCGGACACCATATATTTT; cdr3_aa: CASSLTGADTIYF
v_call: TRBV30; j_call: TRBJ2-3; cdr3_length: 14; clone_size: few; d_call: -; cdr3_nt: TGTGCCTGGAGTGAGAGGGTGGTGGCAGATACGCAGTATTTT; cdr3_aa: CAWSERVVADTQYF
v_call: TRBV2; j_call: TRBJ1-2; cdr3_length: 15; clone_size: -; d_call: TRBD1; cdr3_nt: TGTGCCAGCAGCGCCGGACAGGGGGGTCTGGATGGCTACACCTTC; cdr3_aa: CASSAGQGGLDGYTF
v_call: TRBV7-9; j_call: TRBJ1-1; cdr3_length: 15; clone_size: few; d_call: TRBD1; cdr3_nt: TGTGCCAGCAGCTTAGATCAGGGGGCTGACACTGAAGCTTTCTTT; cdr3_aa: CASSLDQGADTEAFF
v_call: TRBV11-2; j_call: TRBJ2-2; cdr3_length: 12; clone_size: -; d_call: -; cdr3_nt: TGTGCCAGCAGCTCCCTTAGCGGGGAGCTGTTTTTT; cdr3_aa: CASSSLSGELFF
v_call: TRBV5-1; j_call: TRBJ2-3; cdr3_length: 12; clone_size: -; d_call: -; cdr3_nt: TGCGCCAGCAGCTCCGGTGAGGGAACGCAGTATTTT; cdr3_aa: CASSSGEGTQYF
v_call: TRBV5-1; j_call: TRBJ2-7; cdr3_length: 15; clone_size: -; d_call: TRBD2; cdr3_nt: TGCGCCAGCAGCATTAGCGGGAGAGGCGGGTACGAGCAGTACTTC; cdr3_aa: CASSISGRGGYEQYF
v_call: TRBV25-1; j_call: TRBJ1-2; cdr3_length: 15; clone_size: few; d_call: -; cdr3_nt: TGTGCCAGCAGTGGTCTCGGAGAGAGTCTATATGGCTACACCTTC; cdr3_aa: CASSGLGESLYGYTF
v_call: TRBV10-3; j_call: TRBJ1-5; cdr3_length: 15; clone_size: -; d_call: -; cdr3_nt: TGTGCCATCAGTGAGTCAAAAGGGGTGAATCAGCCCCAGCATTTT; cdr3_aa: CAISESKGVNQPQHF
v_call: TRBV5-1; j_call: TRBJ2-1; cdr3_length: 15; clone_size: -; d_call: -; cdr3_nt: TGCGCCAGCAGCTTACGGACAGATTCCTACAATGAGCAGTTCTTC; cdr3_aa: CASSLRTDSYNEQFF
v_call: TRBV11-2; j_call: TRBJ1-1; cdr3_length: 17; clone_size: few; d_call: TRBD1; cdr3_nt: TGTGCCAGCAGCTTATGGGACAGGGGGCATGATGGTTCTGAAGCTTTCTTT; cdr3_aa: CASSLWDRGHDGSEAFF
v_call: TRBV6-4; j_call: TRBJ1-2; cdr3_length: 13; clone_size: -; d_call: TRBD1; cdr3_nt: TGTGCCAGCAGTGACTCGACAGGGAGCGGCTACACCTTC; cdr3_aa: CASSDSTGSGYTF
v_call: TRBV2; j_call: TRBJ1-1; cdr3_length: 13; clone_size: -; d_call: -; cdr3_nt: TGTGCCAGCAGTGTGGTAGGGAGGACTGAAGCTTTCTTT; cdr3_aa: CASSVVGRTEAFF
v_call: TRBV27; j_call: TRBJ2-1; cdr3_length: 15; clone_size: -; d_call: -; cdr3_nt: TGTGCCAGCAATTCTCCGACTAGGGAGTACAATGAGCAGTTCTTC; cdr3_aa: CASNSPTREYNEQFF
v_call: TRBV19; j_call: TRBJ2-7; cdr3_length: 15; clone_size: -; d_call: TRBD1; cdr3_nt: TGTGCCAGTATACCTCCGGGACAGGTTTCCCACGAGCAGTACTTC; cdr3_aa: CASIPPGQVSHEQYF
v_call: TRBV18; j_call: TRBJ2-7; cdr3_length: 16; clone_size: -; d_call: -; cdr3_nt: TGTGCCAGCTCACCAAGGGGGACGGGATTTACCTACGAGCAGTACTTC; cdr3_aa: CASSPRGTGFTYEQYF
v_call: TRBV5-1; j_call: TRBJ2-7; cdr3_length: 18; clone_size: -; d_call: TRBD2; cdr3_nt: TGCGCCAGCAGCTTGATAGGCTTAGCGGGAGGTTCTTCCGTAGAGCAGTACTTC; cdr3_aa: CASSLIGLAGGSSVEQYF
v_call: TRBV11-1; j_call: TRBJ2-1; cdr3_length: 15; clone_size: -; d_call: TRBD2; cdr3_nt: TGTGCCAGCAGCTCCGGACTAGCGGGGAACAATGAGCAGTTCTTC; cdr3_aa: CASSSGLAGNNEQFF
v_call: TRBV6-1; j_call: TRBJ2-5; cdr3_length: 15; clone_size: -; d_call: TRBD2; cdr3_nt: TGTGCCAGCAGCGGACTAGCGGGGTCCCAAGAGACCCAGTACTTC; cdr3_aa: CASSGLAGSQETQYF
v_call: TRBV14; j_call: TRBJ2-1; cdr3_length: 15; clone_size: -; d_call: -; cdr3_nt: TGTGCCAGCAGCCAGTACGGGAGTTCTTCAAATGAGCAGTTCTTC; cdr3_aa: CASSQYGSSSNEQFF
v_call: TRBV7-9; j_call: TRBJ2-7; cdr3_length: 17; clone_size: -; d_call: TRBD2; cdr3_nt: TGTGCCAGCAGCGCGATATCTAGCGGGAGCCTCTCCTACGAGCAGTACTTC; cdr3_aa: CASSAISSGSLSYEQYF
v_call: TRBV7-2; j_call: TRBJ2-7; cdr3_length: 16; clone_size: -; d_call: -; cdr3_nt: TGTGCCAGCAGCCGTGGGACACCAGCATTAAACTACGAGCAGTACTTC; cdr3_aa: CASSRGTPALNYEQYF
v_call: TRBV19; j_call: TRBJ1-1; cdr3_length: 14; clone_size: -; d_call: -; cdr3_nt: TGTGCCAGTATGTTTGGTGGGCTGAACACTGAAGCTTTCTTT; cdr3_aa: CASMFGGLNTEAFF
v_call: TRBV6-1; j_call: TRBJ2-7; cdr3_length: 13; clone_size: -; d_call: TRBD1; cdr3_nt: TGTGCCAGCACTAGGGACAGAGCCTACGAGCAGTACTTC; cdr3_aa: CASTRDRAYEQYF